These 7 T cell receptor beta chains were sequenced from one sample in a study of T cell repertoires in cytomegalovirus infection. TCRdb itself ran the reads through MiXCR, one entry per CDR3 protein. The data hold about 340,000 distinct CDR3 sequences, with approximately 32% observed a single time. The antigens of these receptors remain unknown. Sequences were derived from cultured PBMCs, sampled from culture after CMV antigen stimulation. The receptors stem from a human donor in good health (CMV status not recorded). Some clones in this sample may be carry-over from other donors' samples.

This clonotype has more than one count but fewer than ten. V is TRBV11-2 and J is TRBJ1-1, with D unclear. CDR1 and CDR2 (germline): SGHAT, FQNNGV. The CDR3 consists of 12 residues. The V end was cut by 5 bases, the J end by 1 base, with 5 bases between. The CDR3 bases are TGTGCCAGCAGCCACGGGAACACTGAAGCTTTCTTT. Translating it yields CASSHGNTEAFF.

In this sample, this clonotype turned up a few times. The CDR3 loop reads CASSVAGVIHEQYF. CDR3 nucleotide sequence: TGTGCCAGCAGTGTAGCGGGAGTTATCCACGAGCAGTACTTC. The chain couples TRBV27 to TRBJ2-7; 9 nucleotides line up with TRBD2. V dropped 5 bases and J dropped 5; count of bases not matched to a gene: 7. This CDR3 has 14 amino acids. Germline V lookup: CDR1 MNHEY, CDR2 SMNVEV (reference sequence).

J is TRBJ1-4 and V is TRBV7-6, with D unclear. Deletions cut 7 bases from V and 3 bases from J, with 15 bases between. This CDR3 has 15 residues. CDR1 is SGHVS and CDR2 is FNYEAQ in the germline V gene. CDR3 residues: CASTPTRGANEKLFF. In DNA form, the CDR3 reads TGTGCCAGCACCCCTACAAGAGGAGCTAATGAAAAACTGTTTTTT.

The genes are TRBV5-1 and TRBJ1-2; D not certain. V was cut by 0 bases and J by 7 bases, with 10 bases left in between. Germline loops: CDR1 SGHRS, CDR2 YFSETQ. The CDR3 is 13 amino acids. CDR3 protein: CASSLGWDSGYTF. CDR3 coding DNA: TGCGCCAGCAGCTTGGGCTGGGATTCTGGCTACACCTTC.

CDR3 bases: TGTGCCACCAGCAGAGAACAGGGGGTAGGGACTGAAGCTTTCTTT. Its protein product is CATSREQGVGTEAFF. The chain carries TRBV15 and TRBJ1-1; TRBD1 agrees at 8 bases. CDR1 LNHNV and CDR2 YYDKDF come from the germline V gene (reference sequence). The length of the CDR3 is 15 residues. The junction had 5 bases not matched to a gene; V was cut back by 0 bases and J by 5 bases.

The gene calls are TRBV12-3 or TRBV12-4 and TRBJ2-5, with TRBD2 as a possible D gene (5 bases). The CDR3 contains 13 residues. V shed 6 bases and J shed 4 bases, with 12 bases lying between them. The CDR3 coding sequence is TGTGCCAGCAGACTAGGTTACTTAGAGACCCAGTACTTC. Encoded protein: CASRLGYLETQYF.

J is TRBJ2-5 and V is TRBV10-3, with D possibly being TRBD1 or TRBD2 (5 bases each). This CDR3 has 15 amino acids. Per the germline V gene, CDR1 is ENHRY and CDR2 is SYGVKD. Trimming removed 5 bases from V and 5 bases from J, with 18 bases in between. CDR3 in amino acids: CAISSTGRPGETQYF. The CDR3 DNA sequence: TGTGCCATCAGTTCTACGGGACGCCCTGGGGAGACCCAGTACTTC.